A single sample is the source of the 2 T cell receptor beta chains below, sequenced in a study of beta chain features in type 1 diabetes. Every isolated RNA sample was fully reverse transcribed, so sequencing captured expressed TCRB transcripts. Libraries were prepared by immunoSEQ multiplex PCR; TCRdb keeps only in-frame clonotypes and omits some of them. The sample includes 200,000 to 300,000 clones, around 21% of them seen just once. Findings and caveats of the study: Moderate but significant shortening of TCRB CDR3s was recorded in all four CD4+ subsets from Type 1 diabetes patients.

These TCRs' antigens remain unknown. Sequencing was done on a sample of naive CD4+ T cells from blood. These receptors originate from a woman aged 40-49 years with type 1 diabetes.

The rearrangement joins TRBV9 to TRBJ1-1; D not certain. Trimming pared 4 bases from V and 1 base from J, leaving 11 bases between. CDR1 is SGDLS, CDR2 YYNGEE, per germline. The CDR3 consists of 14 residues. The DNA of the CDR3 is TGTGCCAGCAGCTCCTGGGCAGAGAACACTGAAGCTTTCTTT. Its translation is CASSSWAENTEAFF.

This clone was observed a handful of times. The chain recombines TRBV5-1 with TRBJ1-2, with 9 nucleotides matching TRBD1. Germline CDR1 is SGHRS and CDR2 is YFSETQ. This CDR3 region has 18 residues. The V and J ends lost 0 bases and 2 bases, in that order; junction bases with no gene match: 11. CDR3 in amino acids: CASSLVNSLQGANYGYTF. CDR3 DNA sequence: TGCGCCAGCAGCTTGGTTAACTCGTTACAGGGGGCCAACTATGGCTACACCTTC.